This T cell receptor beta chain was retrieved from a study of shared clonotypes between healthy human individuals. Worth noting for this clone: Its antigen is unknown.

The V gene lost 8 bases and the J gene lost 5 bases, with 22 bases spanning the gap. The germline CDR1 and CDR2 sequences are KGHSH and LQKENI. There are 16 residues in the CDR3. Some clones are missing from TCRdb's copy, which holds only in-frame ones; the method was immunoSEQ multiplex PCR. The table has under 2,500,000 clones, around 95% seen once; the top ten hold 0.1% to 0.15%. Study outcomes and limitations: Expectations were that clonotype sharing among donors would be affected by sequencing depth. Between a few donors, naive CD4 clonotypes were shared at a level of about 5%.

The chain carries TRBV18 and TRBJ1-5, with TRBD1 as a possible D gene (6 bases). This clonotype was obtained from a man between 18 and 29 years old in good health. Sequenced: naive CD4+ T cells sorted from blood. The sample's subset: CD45RA+ positively selected. CDR3 coding DNA: TGTGCCAGCCCTCACCGATTGGACAGCTTTCATCAGCCCCAGCATTTT. It codes for CASPHRLDSFHQPQHF.